This record covers a single T cell receptor (beta chain). The antigen is undetermined. These data are taken from a study of blood T cells in healthy people across ages. Overall study findings and caveats: Older age coincided with a roughly linear decline in TCR beta diversity per million T cells. Not knowing donor CMV status may have confounded expanded clonotype changes.

CDR1 is MGHDK, CDR2 SYGVNS, per germline. Between the trimmed V and J ends, which lost 2 bases and 8 bases, there was a span of 15 bases. This CDR3 contains 14 residues. A second roughly 6 to 11 cycle PCR used barcoded and J-beta primers. A template-switch adaptor that had 12 random nucleotides put a tag on each cDNA molecule. MiXCR, applied by TCRdb to the 5' RACE reads, yields one record per CDR3 protein. The sample has hundreds of thousands of distinct CDR3 sequences; about 52% are singletons. The receptor was derived from a man between 60 and 75 years old in good health. The chain recombines TRBV25-1 with TRBJ1-2, with a possible D match to TRBD1 (6 bases). Sequencing was done on a sample of blood. CDR3 sequence (DNA): TGTGCCAGCAGTGAAGAGACAGGCCGGGGCGGCTACACCTTC. Translating it yields CASSEETGRGGYTF.